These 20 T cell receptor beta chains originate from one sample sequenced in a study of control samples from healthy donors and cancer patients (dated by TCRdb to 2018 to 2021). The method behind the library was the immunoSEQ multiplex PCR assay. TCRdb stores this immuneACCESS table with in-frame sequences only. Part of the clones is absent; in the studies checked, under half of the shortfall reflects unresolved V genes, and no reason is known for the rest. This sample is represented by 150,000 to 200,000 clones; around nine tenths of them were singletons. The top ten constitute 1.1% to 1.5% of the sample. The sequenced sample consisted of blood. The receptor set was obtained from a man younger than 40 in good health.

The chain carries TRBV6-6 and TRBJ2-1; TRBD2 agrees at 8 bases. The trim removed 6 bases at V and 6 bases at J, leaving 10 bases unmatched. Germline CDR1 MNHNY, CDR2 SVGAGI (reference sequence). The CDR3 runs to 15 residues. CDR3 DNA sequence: TGTGCCAGCAGCCAGAGTAGCGGGGTGAGCAATGAGCAGTTCTTC. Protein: CASSQSSGVSNEQFF.

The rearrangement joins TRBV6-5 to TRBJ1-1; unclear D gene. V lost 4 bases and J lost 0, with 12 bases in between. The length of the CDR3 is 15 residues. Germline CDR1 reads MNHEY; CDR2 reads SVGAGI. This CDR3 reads CASSSFRQLNTEAFF. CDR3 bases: TGTGCCAGCAGTTCCTTCCGGCAGTTGAACACTGAAGCTTTCTTT.

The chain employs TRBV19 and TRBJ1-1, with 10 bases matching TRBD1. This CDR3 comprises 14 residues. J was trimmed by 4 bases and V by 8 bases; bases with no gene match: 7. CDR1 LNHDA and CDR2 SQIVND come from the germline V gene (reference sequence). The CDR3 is CASFRGQGFTEAFF. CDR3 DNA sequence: TGTGCCAGTTTTAGGGGACAGGGGTTCACTGAAGCTTTCTTT.

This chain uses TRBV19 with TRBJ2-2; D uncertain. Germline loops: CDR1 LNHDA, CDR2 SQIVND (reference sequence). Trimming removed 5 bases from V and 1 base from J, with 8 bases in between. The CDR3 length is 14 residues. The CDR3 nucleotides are TGTGCCAGTAGTTTGACTGTGAACACCGGGGAGCTGTTTTTT. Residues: CASSLTVNTGELFF.

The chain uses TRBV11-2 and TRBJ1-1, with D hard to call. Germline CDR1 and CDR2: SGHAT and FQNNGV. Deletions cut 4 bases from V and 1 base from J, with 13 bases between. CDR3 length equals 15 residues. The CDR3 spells CASSSNFRSNTEAFF. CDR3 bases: TGTGCCAGCAGCTCGAACTTTCGTTCGAACACTGAAGCTTTCTTT.

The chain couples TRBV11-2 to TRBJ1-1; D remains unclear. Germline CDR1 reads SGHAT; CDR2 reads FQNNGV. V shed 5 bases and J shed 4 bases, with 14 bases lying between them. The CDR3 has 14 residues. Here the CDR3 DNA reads TGTGCCAGCAGCCTGCTGGAGGGCGGCACTGAAGCTTTCTTT. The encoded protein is CASSLLEGGTEAFF.

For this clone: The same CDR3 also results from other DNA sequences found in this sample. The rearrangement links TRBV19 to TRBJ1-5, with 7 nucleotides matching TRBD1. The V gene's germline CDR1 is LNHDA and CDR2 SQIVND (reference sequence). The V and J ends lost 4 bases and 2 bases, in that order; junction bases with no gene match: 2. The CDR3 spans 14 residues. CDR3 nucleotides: TGTGCCAGTAGTACCACAGGGGGCAATCAGCCCCAGCATTTT. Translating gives CASSTTGGNQPQHF.

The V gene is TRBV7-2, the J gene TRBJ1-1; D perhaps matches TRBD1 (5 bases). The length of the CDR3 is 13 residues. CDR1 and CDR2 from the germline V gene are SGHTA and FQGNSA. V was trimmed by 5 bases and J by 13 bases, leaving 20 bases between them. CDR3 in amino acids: CASSAFNRLSLFF. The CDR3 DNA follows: TGTGCCAGCAGCGCTTTCAACAGGTTATCCCTTTTCTTT.

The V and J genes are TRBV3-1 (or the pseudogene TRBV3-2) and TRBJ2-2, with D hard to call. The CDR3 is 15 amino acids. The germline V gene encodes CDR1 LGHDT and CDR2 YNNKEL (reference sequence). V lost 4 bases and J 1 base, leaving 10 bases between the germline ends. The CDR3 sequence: CASSRRAGNTGELFF. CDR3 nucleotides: TGTGCCAGCAGCCGCCGAGCAGGGAACACCGGGGAGCTGTTTTTT.

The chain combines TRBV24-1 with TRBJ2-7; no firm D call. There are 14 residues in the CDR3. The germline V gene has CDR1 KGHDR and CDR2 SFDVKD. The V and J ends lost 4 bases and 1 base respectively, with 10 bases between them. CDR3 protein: CATSDPPASYEQYF. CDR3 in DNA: TGTGCCACCAGTGACCCACCGGCATCCTACGAGCAGTACTTC.

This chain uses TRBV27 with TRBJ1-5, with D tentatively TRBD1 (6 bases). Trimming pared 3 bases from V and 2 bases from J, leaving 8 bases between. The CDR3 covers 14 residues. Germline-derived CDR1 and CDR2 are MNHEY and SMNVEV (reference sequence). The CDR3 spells CASSFAGGNQPQHF. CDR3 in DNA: TGTGCCAGCAGTTTCGCAGGGGGCAATCAGCCCCAGCATTTT.

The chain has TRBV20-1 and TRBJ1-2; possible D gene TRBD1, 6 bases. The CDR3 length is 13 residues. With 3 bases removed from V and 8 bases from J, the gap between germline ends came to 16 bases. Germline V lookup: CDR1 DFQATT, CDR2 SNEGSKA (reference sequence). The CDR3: CSASYAGAEGYTF. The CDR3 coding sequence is TGCAGTGCTAGTTATGCAGGGGCTGAGGGCTACACCTTC.

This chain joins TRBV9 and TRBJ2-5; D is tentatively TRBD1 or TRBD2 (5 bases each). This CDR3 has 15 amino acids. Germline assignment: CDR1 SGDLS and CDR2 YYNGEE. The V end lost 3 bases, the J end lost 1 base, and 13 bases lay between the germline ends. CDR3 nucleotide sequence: TGTGCCAGCAGCGCCACGGGACGGATCCAAGAGACCCAGTACTTC. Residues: CASSATGRIQETQYF.

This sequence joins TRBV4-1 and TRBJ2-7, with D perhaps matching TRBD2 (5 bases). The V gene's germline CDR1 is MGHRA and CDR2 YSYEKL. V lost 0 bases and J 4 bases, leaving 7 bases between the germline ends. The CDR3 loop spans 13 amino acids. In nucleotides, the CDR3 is TGCGCCAGCAGCCAAGACCTAGCTTACGAGCAGTACTTC. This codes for CASSQDLAYEQYF.

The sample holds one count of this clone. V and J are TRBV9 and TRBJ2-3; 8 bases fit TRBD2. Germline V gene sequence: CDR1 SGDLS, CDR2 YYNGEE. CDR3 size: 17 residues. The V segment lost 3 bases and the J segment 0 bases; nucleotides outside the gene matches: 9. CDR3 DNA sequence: TGTGCCAGCAGCGCCCAGATAGCGGGGCCTAGCACAGATACGCAGTATTTT. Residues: CASSAQIAGPSTDTQYF.

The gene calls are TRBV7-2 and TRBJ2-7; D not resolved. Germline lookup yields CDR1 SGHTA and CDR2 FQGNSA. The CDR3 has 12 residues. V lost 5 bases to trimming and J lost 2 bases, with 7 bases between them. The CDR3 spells CASSLGTYEQYF. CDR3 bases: TGTGCCAGCAGCCTGGGGACCTACGAGCAGTACTTC.

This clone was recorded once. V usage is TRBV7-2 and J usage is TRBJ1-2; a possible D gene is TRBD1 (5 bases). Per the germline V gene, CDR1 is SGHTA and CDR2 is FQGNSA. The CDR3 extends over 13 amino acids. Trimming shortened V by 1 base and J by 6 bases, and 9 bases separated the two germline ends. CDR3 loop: CASSLEQGHGYTF. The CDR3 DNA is TGTGCCAGCAGCTTAGAGCAGGGTCATGGCTACACCTTC.

CDR3 DNA: TGTGCCAGCAGCTTGGCAGGGAATCAGCAGTACTTC. Translating gives CASSLAGNQQYF. V and J are TRBV5-5 and TRBJ2-7; weak D call: TRBD1 (5 bases). V gave up 0 bases and J gave up 8 bases, with 9 bases separating them. The CDR3 has 12 amino acids. CDR1 is SGHKS, CDR2 YYEKEE, per germline (reference sequence).

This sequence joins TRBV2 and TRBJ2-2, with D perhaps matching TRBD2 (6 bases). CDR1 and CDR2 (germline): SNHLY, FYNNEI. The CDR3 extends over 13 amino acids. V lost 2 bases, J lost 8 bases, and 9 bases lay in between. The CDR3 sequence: CASSESGRGELFF. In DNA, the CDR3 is TGTGCCAGCAGTGAATCGGGGAGGGGGGAGCTGTTTTTT.

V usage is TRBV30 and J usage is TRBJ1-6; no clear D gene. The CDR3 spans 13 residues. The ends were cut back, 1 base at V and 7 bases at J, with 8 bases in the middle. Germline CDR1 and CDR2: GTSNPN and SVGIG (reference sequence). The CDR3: CAWSDTANSPLHF. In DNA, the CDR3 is TGTGCCTGGAGTGACACTGCAAATTCACCCCTCCACTTT.